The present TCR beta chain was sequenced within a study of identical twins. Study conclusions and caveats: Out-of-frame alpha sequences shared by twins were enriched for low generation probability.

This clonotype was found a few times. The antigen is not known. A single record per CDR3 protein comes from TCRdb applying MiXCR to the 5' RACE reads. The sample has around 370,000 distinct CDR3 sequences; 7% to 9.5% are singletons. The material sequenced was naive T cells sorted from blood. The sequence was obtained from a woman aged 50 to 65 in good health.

The chain's CDR3 is CASSADSFLGYTF. The CDR3, as DNA: TGTGCCAGCAGTGCCGACTCATTCCTCGGCTACACCTTC. This chain uses TRBV12-3 or TRBV12-4 with TRBJ1-2, with D unclear. The V gene lost 5 bases and the J gene lost 8 bases, with 15 bases spanning the gap. The CDR3 loop spans 13 amino acids.